This paragraph covers one TCR beta chain sequence. The specificity of this receptor is unknown. No base-level quality is on record; no much larger clone is a single base apart. This record comes from a study of blood T cell repertoires in COVID-19 (dated by TCRdb to 2018 to 2021). The study in broad terms: Samples covering the acute and convalescent phases of COVID-19 were provided by collaborators in the United States, Italy and Spain. The prospective study material was composed of cDNA or gDNA derived from T cells, B-cell-depleted T cells, or PBMCs. Deeply sampled blood TCRbeta repertoires from subjects exposed to, actively infected with, or recovered from COVID-19 were included in the dataset. The repertoires were released in a freely available public database meant as a resource for research on the immune response to SARS-CoV-2. The samples were drawn from the first 160 participants of the ongoing ImmuneRACE study and from more than 1,000 subjects provided by 6 global collaborators. A de-identified subject ID, COVID-19 status, age in years and sex were almost always included in the sample metadata. Where HLA class I and class II types were available, the types were taken from metadata supplied by the sample provider, not from assay-based typing.

The cysteine opens and the phenylalanine closes a CDR3 of 17 amino acids. The read is trimmed to its CDR3 DNA, 51 bases read in frame from base 1. CDR1 SNHLY and CDR2 FYNNEI are derived from the germline V gene. V lost 7 bases and J lost 3 bases; the stretch between them is 24 bases long. What the authors observed across the whole study: The amount of clinical and demographic metadata varied by source and participant and was provided uncurated.

One collaborating source in Seattle enrolled patients during active infection and followed them longitudinally through the course of disease. Whole blood was collected in K2EDTA tubes by collaborating institutions according to the institutions' own protocols. For TCRbeta analysis, collaborators shipped samples in one of three forms: frozen whole blood, isolated PBMCs, or DNA extracted from either of those sample types. TCRbeta CDR3 regions were amplified from genomic DNA by means of the immunoSEQ Assay, a bias-controlled multiplex PCR. On the study's bioinformatics: Within the assay, amplification of reference gene primers was used to estimate how many nucleated cells each sample contained. To quantify the absolute abundance of each unique TCRbeta CDR3 rearrangement, sequence reads were collapsed and filtered. For each sample, productive Simpson clonality was calculated as the square root of Simpson's diversity index over productive rearrangements. TCRdb re-hosts the immuneACCESS table, in-frame sequences only. Its copies lack some clones; in the studies checked, an unresolved V gene accounts for under half of them, and the cause for the rest is not known. V and J calls and clone size are as listed in that table; D and trimming were resolved from the DNA. Counted in this sample were 130,000 to 150,000 clones; 70% to 90% of them appeared once. The ten top clones hold around 8% of the sample.

The TCR originated in a woman in her sixties with COVID-19, enrolled during active disease. The sequenced sample was peripheral blood. The chain employs TRBV2 and TRBJ1-1; a confident D gene designation cannot be given. The DNA sequence reads TGTGCCAGCAAAAACGACAAAGTGGGCCCTTTCGACACTGAAGCTTTCTTT. Its translation reads: CASKNDKVGPFDTEAFF. The entire variable domain, with the stretches around the CDR3 drawn from the reference TRBV2 and TRBJ1-1 proteins, is EPEVTQTPSHQVTQMGQEVILRCVPISNHLYFYWYRQILGQKVEFLVSFYNNEISEKSEIFDDQFSVERPDGSNFTLKIRSTKLEDSAMYFCASKNDKVGPFDTEAFFGQGTRLTVV.